These T cell receptor beta chains were read from a single sample in a study of blood T cell repertoires in COVID-19. Method: immunoSEQ multiplex PCR; TCRdb's copy keeps in-frame clones and lacks some. The sample carries roughly 200,000 clones, 83% recorded once. Sequences were obtained from PBMCs or T cells enriched from blood (not recorded which). All receptors come from a woman between 50 and 59 years old who had been exposed to COVID-19. Both conserved end residues are part of each CDR3. Fields, in order: V gene, clone size, D gene, J gene, CDR3 protein, CDR3 DNA. The D gene is left open where the match is weak. The size field is filled for only some rows; it gives once, few, many or a size class.

TRBV19	-	TRBD2	TRBJ2-3	CASSSTGTSGGARPDTQYF	TGTGCCAGTAGTTCCACCGGGACTAGCGGGGGGGCCCGCCCAGATACGCAGTATTTT
TRBV7-3	-	-	TRBJ1-1	CASSPGRAGGGRGTEAFF	TGTGCCAGCAGCCCCGGGCGGGCTGGGGGGGGTCGAGGGACTGAAGCTTTCTTT
TRBV5-1	-	TRBD1	TRBJ1-1	CASRTGNTEAFF	TGCGCCAGTAGGACAGGGAACACTGAAGCTTTCTTT
TRBV5-1	once	TRBD2	TRBJ2-7	CASSPTSGRSYEQYF	TGCGCCAGCAGCCCGACTAGCGGACGATCCTACGAGCAGTACTTC
TRBV7-2	-	TRBD1	TRBJ2-2	CASSLVGGTGVNTGELFF	TGTGCCAGCAGCTTAGTAGGGGGGACAGGGGTAAACACCGGGGAGCTGTTTTTT
TRBV7-9	-	TRBD1	TRBJ1-2	CASSLTGSNGYTF	TGTGCCAGCAGCTTGACAGGGAGTAATGGCTACACCTTC
TRBV19	few	-	TRBJ1-2	CASRENDYGYTF	TGTGCCAGTAGGGAGAACGACTATGGCTACACCTTC
TRBV27	few	-	TRBJ2-7	CASSKLSEASYEQYF	TGTGCCAGCAGTAAACTCAGTGAGGCGTCCTACGAGCAGTACTTC
TRBV2	-	TRBD1	TRBJ2-3	CASSAAGQGAGDTQYF	TGTGCCAGCAGTGCGGCTGGACAGGGGGCTGGAGATACGCAGTATTTT
TRBV6-5	-	TRBD1	TRBJ2-1	CAVPGTGIFNEQFF	TGTGCCGTCCCGGGGACAGGGATTTTCAATGAGCAGTTCTTC
TRBV18	-	TRBD1	TRBJ2-2	CASSPTGGMNTGELFF	TGTGCCAGCTCACCCACAGGGGGCATGAACACCGGGGAGCTGTTTTTT
TRBV7-2	once	-	TRBJ2-3	CASSPRGWGTDTQYF	TGTGCCAGCAGCCCCAGGGGCTGGGGCACAGATACGCAGTATTTT
TRBV7-2	-	TRBD2	TRBJ2-7	CASSRWTSHHEQYF	TGTGCCAGCAGTCGTTGGACTAGCCACCACGAGCAGTACTTC
TRBV9	-	-	TRBJ1-2	CASSVAAANYGYTF	TGTGCCAGCAGCGTAGCTGCAGCTAACTATGGCTACACCTTC
TRBV18	-	TRBD1	TRBJ2-7	CASSHRPGQGAHREQYF	TGTGCCAGCTCACATAGGCCTGGACAGGGGGCGCATCGCGAGCAGTACTTC
TRBV19	-	-	TRBJ1-2	CASSISGNYGYTF	TGTGCCAGTAGTATCTCGGGGAACTATGGCTACACCTTC
TRBV6-5	-	TRBD2	TRBJ2-2	CASSRTSGDTGELFF	TGTGCCAGCAGCAGGACTAGCGGGGACACCGGGGAGCTGTTTTTT
TRBV27	-	TRBD1	TRBJ2-7	CASSLYRDRGRDEQYF	TGTGCCAGCAGTTTGTACCGGGACAGGGGTAGAGACGAGCAGTACTTC
TRBV7-2	-	-	TRBJ2-1	CASSLTVPGFPFF	TGTGCCAGCAGCTTAACGGTCCCAGGGTTCCCCTTCTTC
TRBV2	-	-	TRBJ1-1	CASIAGAGYTEAFF	TGTGCCAGCATAGCGGGTGCGGGGTACACTGAAGCTTTCTTT
TRBV5-6	-	-	TRBJ2-2	CASSFIVDAAGELFF	TGTGCCAGCAGCTTTATCGTTGATGCGGCCGGGGAGCTGTTTTTT
TRBV19	-	TRBD1	TRBJ1-3	CASSPDRAGNTIYF	TGTGCCAGTAGCCCCGACAGGGCAGGCAACACCATATATTTT
TRBV6-5	-	TRBD1	TRBJ2-7	CASIPTGWSEQYF	TGTGCCAGCATCCCGACAGGGTGGAGCGAGCAGTACTTC
TRBV18	few	-	TRBJ1-2	CASSQEYRDGYTF	TGTGCCAGCTCTCAAGAATACAGGGACGGCTACACCTTC
TRBV7-9	-	TRBD2	TRBJ2-5	CASSLQAGGSPETQYF	TGTGCCAGCAGCTTACAGGCGGGGGGGTCCCCAGAGACCCAGTACTTC
TRBV27	-	-	TRBJ2-5	CASSPGHSEETQYF	TGTGCCAGCAGCCCAGGACATTCAGAGGAGACCCAGTACTTC
TRBV4-1	-	-	TRBJ2-1	CASSQQGVGEQFF	TGCGCCAGCAGCCAACAGGGCGTGGGTGAGCAGTTCTTC
TRBV5-6	-	-	TRBJ2-7	CASSFFETVSYEQYF	TGTGCCAGCAGCTTTTTCGAGACAGTCTCCTACGAGCAGTACTTC
TRBV28	few	-	TRBJ1-5	CASSFPGPGGNQPQHF	TGTGCCAGCAGTTTCCCGGGCCCGGGAGGCAATCAGCCCCAGCATTTT
TRBV19	-	-	TRBJ2-1	CASTVTTGTYNEQFF	TGTGCCAGTACCGTGACTACCGGTACCTACAATGAGCAGTTCTTC
TRBV6-6	few	-	TRBJ1-1	CASSPGTRVAFF	TGTGCCAGCAGCCCCGGAACGCGGGTAGCTTTCTTT
TRBV18	-	TRBD2	TRBJ2-1	CASSPGVRTSGGIREQFF	TGTGCCAGCTCACCGGGAGTACGGACTAGCGGGGGAATACGGGAGCAGTTCTTC
TRBV10-3	-	-	TRBJ1-1	CATTQANTEAFF	TGTGCCACGACTCAAGCGAACACTGAAGCTTTCTTT
TRBV11-2	-	TRBD1	TRBJ2-7	CASSSNRGRGEQYF	TGTGCCAGCAGCTCTAACAGGGGGCGAGGGGAGCAGTACTTC
TRBV10-2	-	TRBD2	TRBJ2-1	CATSTSGGYNEQFF	TGCGCCACTTCGACTAGCGGGGGATACAATGAGCAGTTCTTC
TRBV27	-	TRBD1	TRBJ2-7	CASSFRGPSYEQYF	TGTGCCAGCAGTTTCAGGGGGCCGAGCTACGAGCAGTACTTC
TRBV13	-	TRBD1	TRBJ1-2	CASSPQQGMDYGYTF	TGTGCCAGCAGCCCTCAACAGGGGATGGACTATGGCTACACCTTC
TRBV10-2	-	-	TRBJ1-4	CASTSATGEKLFF	TGCGCCAGCACCTCAGCAACGGGGGAAAAACTGTTTTTT
TRBV29-1	-	-	TRBJ2-7	CSVEKKGSQGRFSYEQYF	TGCAGCGTTGAAAAGAAAGGCTCGCAGGGCCGTTTCTCCTACGAGCAGTACTTC